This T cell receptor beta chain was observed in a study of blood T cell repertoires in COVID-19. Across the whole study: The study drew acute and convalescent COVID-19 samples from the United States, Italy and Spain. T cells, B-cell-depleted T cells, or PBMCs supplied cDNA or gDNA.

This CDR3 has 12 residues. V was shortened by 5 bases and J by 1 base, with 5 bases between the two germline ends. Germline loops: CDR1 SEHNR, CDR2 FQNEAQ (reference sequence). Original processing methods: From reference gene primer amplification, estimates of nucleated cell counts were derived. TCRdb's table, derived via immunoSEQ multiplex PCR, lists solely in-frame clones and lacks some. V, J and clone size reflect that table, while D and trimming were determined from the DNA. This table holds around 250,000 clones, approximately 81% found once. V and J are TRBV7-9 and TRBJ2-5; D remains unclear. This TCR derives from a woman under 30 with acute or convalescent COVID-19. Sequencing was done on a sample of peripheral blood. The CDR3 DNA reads TGTGCCAGCAGCATACTCCAAGAGACCCAGTACTTC. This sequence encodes CASSILQETQYF.